This paragraph covers one T cell receptor (beta chain) sequence. The antigen remains undetermined. The source of the sample is a study of T cell responses to AZD1222 COVID-19 vaccine. Study-wide results and limits: Breadth and depth of Spike-specific TCRs rose after two AZD1222 doses. Only after the peak T cell response were repertoires sampled. A mostly white British donor set with more females was recruited, and clonal diversity was possibly underestimated.

CDR3 length: 14 amino acids. Germline V gene data show CDR1 as SGHTA and CDR2 as FQGNSA. The J segment lost 4 bases and the V segment lost 4 bases, leaving 4 bases of the junction unmatched. Only in-frame clones appear in the TCRdb table, and some are missing; sequencing was by immunoSEQ multiplex PCR. The table records around 130,000 clones, around 92% of them present only once. The V call is TRBV7-2, the J call TRBJ1-2, with 9 nucleotides matching TRBD1. This specimen was peripheral blood, taken 28 days after the second AZD1222 dose. This TCR derives from an adult who received the AZD1222 COVID-19 vaccine. This chain's CDR3 is CASSSQGAGYGYTF. In DNA, the CDR3 is TGTGCCAGCAGCTCACAGGGGGCGGGCTATGGCTACACCTTC.